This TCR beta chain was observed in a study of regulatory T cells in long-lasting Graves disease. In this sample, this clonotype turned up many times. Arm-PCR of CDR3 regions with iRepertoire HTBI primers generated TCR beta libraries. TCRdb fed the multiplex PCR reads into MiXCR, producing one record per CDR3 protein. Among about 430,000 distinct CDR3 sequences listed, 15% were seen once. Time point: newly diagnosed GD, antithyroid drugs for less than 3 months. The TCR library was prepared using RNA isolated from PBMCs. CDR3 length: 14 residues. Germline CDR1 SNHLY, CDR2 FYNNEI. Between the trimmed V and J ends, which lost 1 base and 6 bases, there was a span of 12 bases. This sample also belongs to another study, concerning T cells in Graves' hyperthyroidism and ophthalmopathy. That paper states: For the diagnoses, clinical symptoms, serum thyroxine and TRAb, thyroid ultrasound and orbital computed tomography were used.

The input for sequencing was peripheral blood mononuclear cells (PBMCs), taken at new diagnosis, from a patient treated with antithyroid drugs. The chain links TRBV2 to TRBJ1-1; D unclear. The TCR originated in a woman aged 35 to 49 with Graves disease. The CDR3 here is CASSEEAGLAEAFF. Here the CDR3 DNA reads TGTGCCAGCAGTGAAGAGGCGGGATTAGCTGAAGCTTTCTTT.